These 23 T cell receptor beta chains came from one sample sequenced in a study of T cell responses to AZD1222 COVID-19 vaccine (dated by TCRdb to the early 2020s). The time point label, as the study defines it: baseline before first vaccination. Receptor amplification or capture employed the immunoSEQ multiplex PCR assay. Sourced from immuneACCESS, this table was stored by TCRdb with only in-frame sequences that have V and J called. A share of the clones is absent; for the studies checked, an unresolved V gene accounts for under half, and the remainder has no known explanation. The sample has about 150,000 clones on record, about 93% of them singletons. About 1.3% of the sample is taken by the ten largest. The sequencing used peripheral blood, collected on day 0 of AZD1222 vaccination. These receptor sequences come from an adult in good health.

The table lists this clone with a count of one. V and J are TRBV2 and TRBJ2-7, with unresolved D. The V end was cut by 7 bases, the J end by 2 bases, with 12 bases between. The length of the CDR3 is 13 residues. Germline values: CDR1 SNHLY, CDR2 FYNNEI. This CDR3 reads CASTLFSAYEQYV. DNA for the CDR3: TGTGCCAGCACCCTGTTCAGTGCCTACGAGCAGTACGTC.

This sequence joins TRBV5-6 and TRBJ1-5; tentative D call: TRBD1 (5 bases). V gave up 3 bases and J gave up 0 bases, with 13 bases separating them. The CDR3 loop spans 16 amino acids. Germline CDR1 SGHDT, CDR2 YYEEEE. CDR3 protein: CASSSFDRHSNQPQHF. The CDR3 DNA sequence: TGTGCCAGCAGCTCCTTCGACAGACATAGCAATCAGCCCCAGCATTTT.

This clone appeared a single time. V and J are TRBV19 and TRBJ1-1; D gene unclear. Per germline, CDR1 LNHDA and CDR2 SQIVND (reference sequence). V was pared by 7 bases and J by 4 bases, with 16 bases between. The CDR3 sequence is 14 residues long. The CDR3 spells CASTTSRVGTEAFF. Here the CDR3 DNA reads TGTGCCAGTACCACCTCGAGGGTGGGCACTGAAGCTTTCTTT. The whole variable domain, remainder taken from reference TRBV19 and TRBJ1-1, is DGGITQSPKYLFRKEGQNVTLSCEQNLNHDAMYWYRQDPGQGLRLIYYSQIVNDFQKGDIAEGYSVSREKKESFPLTVTSAQKNPTAFYLCASTTSRVGTEAFFGQGTRLTVV.

CDR3 in DNA: TGTGCCAGCAGCCCAAGAGGGACAGCGTACGAGCAGTACGTC. Its protein product is CASSPRGTAYEQYV. The chain joins TRBV27 to TRBJ2-7; 7 bases align to TRBD1. The trim removed 6 bases at V and 4 bases at J, leaving 9 bases unmatched. Germline CDR1 reads MNHEY; CDR2 reads SMNVEV (reference sequence). The CDR3 runs to 14 residues.

The chain carries TRBV5-4 and TRBJ1-1; TRBD1 is a possible D gene (5 bases). This CDR3 spans 16 amino acids. Germline CDR1 is SGHNT and CDR2 is YYREEE (reference sequence). Trimming took 3 bases from V and 0 from J, leaving 15 bases between them. CDR3 loop: CASSSLGGGMNTEAFF. CDR3 nucleotide sequence: TGTGCCAGCAGCTCCTTGGGGGGAGGTATGAACACTGAAGCTTTCTTT.

The chain employs TRBV7-3 and TRBJ2-1; D not resolved. This CDR3 is built from 13 residues. The germline CDR1 and CDR2 sequences are SGHTA and FQGTGA. Deletions cut 0 bases from V and 7 bases from J, with 7 bases between. This CDR3 reads CASSLTPQNEQFF. The DNA of the CDR3 is TGTGCCAGCAGCTTAACACCGCAGAATGAGCAGTTCTTC.

The count of this clone is one. This chain connects TRBV9 to TRBJ1-1, with TRBD1 matching over 8 bases. Trimming cost V 3 bases and J 8 bases; bases outside gene matches: 0. The CDR3 has 11 residues. Per germline, CDR1 SGDLS and CDR2 YYNGEE. CDR3 sequence: CASSGDREAFF. The CDR3 DNA is TGTGCCAGCAGCGGGGACAGGGAAGCTTTCTTT.

The genes are TRBV6-2 or TRBV6-3 and TRBJ1-2; D remains ambiguous. Deletions cut 5 bases from V and 7 bases from J, with 17 bases between. Germline CDR1 reads MNHEY; CDR2 reads SVGEGT. The CDR3 is 14 amino acids. Here the CDR3 DNA reads TGTGCCAGCAGTATCATGAGGTCATATGGTGGCTACACCTTC. Amino acids: CASSIMRSYGGYTF.

The V call is TRBV27, the J call TRBJ2-7, with D perhaps TRBD2 (5 bases). The CDR3 extends over 14 amino acids. V lost 2 bases to trimming and J lost 3 bases, with 11 bases between them. Germline V gives CDR1 MNHEY, CDR2 SMNVEV (reference sequence). CDR3 amino acids: CASSLRPGNYEQYV. The CDR3 DNA reads TGTGCCAGCAGTTTACGCCCCGGGAACTACGAGCAGTACGTC.

This chain connects TRBV6-2 or TRBV6-3 to TRBJ1-2; TRBD1 might be the D (6 bases). The V end lost 6 bases, the J end lost 1 base, and 12 bases lay between the germline ends. The CDR3 has 14 amino acids. CDR1 and CDR2 (germline): MNHEY, SVGEGT. The CDR3 loop is CASSLDSYNYGYTF. DNA of the CDR3: TGTGCCAGCAGCTTGGACAGCTATAACTATGGCTACACCTTC.

J is TRBJ1-6 and V is TRBV27; D uncertain. The length of the CDR3 is 14 residues. Germline lookup yields CDR1 MNHEY and CDR2 SMNVEV (reference sequence). V was pared by 5 bases and J by 7 bases, with 12 bases between. The CDR3 reads CASSQVEKNSPLHF. The CDR3 nucleotides are TGTGCCAGCAGTCAGGTAGAGAAAAATTCACCCCTCCACTTT.

The CDR3 DNA follows: TGTGCCAGCAGCCAAGATGCTACTAATGAAAAACTGTTTTTT. Translation gives CASSQDATNEKLFF. This chain connects TRBV4-2 to TRBJ1-4; D unresolved. V gave up 0 bases and J gave up 2 bases, with 4 bases separating them. In germline, CDR1 is LGHNA, CDR2 YNFKEQ. The CDR3 length is 14 residues.

This chain connects TRBV6-5 to TRBJ2-2; either TRBD1 or TRBD2 may supply D (5 bases each). Germline loops: CDR1 MNHEY, CDR2 SVGAGI. This CDR3 is built from 14 residues. Trimming took off 0 bases at V and 6 bases at J, with 8 bases between the two ends. The CDR3 DNA is TGTGCCAGCAGTTACTCGCCGGGACCCGGGGAGCTGTTTTTT. Translation gives CASSYSPGPGELFF.

The chain carries TRBV10-3 and TRBJ1-2; D gene ambiguous. The length of the CDR3 is 14 residues. Germline V gives CDR1 ENHRY, CDR2 SYGVKD. The germline V and J ends were trimmed by 0 bases and 8 bases, with 13 bases remaining between them. The CDR3 reads CAISESPNGVGYTF. CDR3 sequence (DNA): TGTGCCATCAGTGAGTCCCCAAACGGGGTCGGCTACACCTTC.

A single count supports this clone. The rearrangement uses TRBV2 and TRBJ2-3; D unresolved. CDR1 is SNHLY and CDR2 is FYNNEI in the germline V gene. The ends were cut back, 6 bases at V and 5 bases at J, with 6 bases in the middle. This CDR3 comprises 11 residues. The CDR3 sequence is CASRWGDTQYF. As DNA, the CDR3 is TGTGCCAGCAGGTGGGGAGATACGCAGTATTTT. Full variable domain (rest looked up from reference TRBV2 and TRBJ2-3): EPEVTQTPSHQVTQMGQEVILRCVPISNHLYFYWYRQILGQKVEFLVSFYNNEISEKSEIFDDQFSVERPDGSNFTLKIRSTKLEDSAMYFCASRWGDTQYFGPGTRLTVL.

Only one count was recorded for this clone. The chain joins TRBV2 to TRBJ2-7; 13 nucleotides line up with TRBD2. V trimming: 8 bases; J trimming: 2 bases; junction bases outside the gene matches: 3. CDR1 is SNHLY, CDR2 FYNNEI, per germline. CDR3 length: 14 amino acids. The DNA for the CDR3 is TGTGCCAGCGTGGGACTAGCGGGGCCCTACGAGCAGTACGTC. It specifies CASVGLAGPYEQYV.

This chain connects TRBV5-4 to TRBJ2-3; 9 nucleotides match TRBD2. CDR3 length: 16 residues. V trimming: 4 bases; J trimming: 5 bases; junction bases outside the gene matches: 11. The germline V gene encodes CDR1 SGHNT and CDR2 YYREEE (reference sequence). CDR3 residues: CASSTGGGGAGDTQYF. In nucleotides, the CDR3 is TGTGCCAGCAGCACCGGGGGCGGGGGGGCTGGAGATACGCAGTATTTT. The full variable domain, its missing parts supplied by reference TRBV5-4 and TRBJ2-3, is ETGVTQSPTHLIKTRGQQVTLRCSSQSGHNTVSWYQQALGQGPQFIFQYYREEENGRGNFPPRFSGLQFPNYSSELNVNALELDDSALYLCASSTGGGGAGDTQYFGPGTRLTVL.

J is TRBJ2-2 and V is TRBV28; D is possibly TRBD2 (6 bases). The CDR3 totals 15 residues. Germline CDR1 MDHEN, CDR2 SYDVKM. Trimming left V 2 bases short and J 2 bases short, with 9 bases between. This CDR3 is CASSLGAGNTGELFF. DNA of the CDR3: TGTGCCAGCAGTTTAGGGGCGGGAAACACCGGGGAGCTGTTTTTT.

This chain uses TRBV7-8 with TRBJ1-5; D gene ambiguous. Germline loops: CDR1 SGHVS, CDR2 FQNEAQ. The CDR3 spans 15 residues. The ends were cut back, 5 bases at V and 0 bases at J, with 11 bases in the middle. CDR3: CASSEGWTSNQPQHF. CDR3 in DNA: TGTGCCAGCAGCGAAGGGTGGACTAGCAATCAGCCCCAGCATTTT.

This chain connects TRBV6-5 to TRBJ2-2; tentatively, D is TRBD2 (6 bases). V shed 0 bases and J shed 3 bases, with 8 bases lying between them. The CDR3 totals 15 residues. The V gene's germline CDR1 is MNHEY and CDR2 SVGAGI. CDR3 bases: TGTGCCAGCAGTTACTCGCCGGGGGACACCGGGGAGCTGTTTTTT. It yields the protein CASSYSPGDTGELFF.

The rearrangement uses TRBV4-2 and TRBJ2-1; the D is unclear. V lost 1 base and J lost 4, with 20 bases in between. CDR3 size: 18 residues. Germline V gene data show CDR1 as LGHNA and CDR2 as YNFKEQ. Here the CDR3 reads CASSQVILRSEVYNEQFF. CDR3 DNA: TGTGCCAGCAGCCAAGTTATTTTGCGGAGCGAAGTATACAATGAGCAGTTCTTC.

The genes are TRBV2 and TRBJ2-3, with D uncertain. Germline loops: CDR1 SNHLY, CDR2 FYNNEI. V lost 6 bases and J 0 bases, leaving 4 bases between the germline ends. This CDR3 is 12 amino acids long. CDR3 in DNA: TGTGCCAGCAGCGTGAGCACAGATACGCAGTATTTT. Amino acids: CASSVSTDTQYF.

This chain links TRBV24-1 with TRBJ2-7; 13 nucleotides align to TRBD2. The trim removed 8 bases at V and 10 bases at J, leaving 16 bases unmatched. This CDR3 spans 16 amino acids. Per the germline V gene, CDR1 is KGHDR and CDR2 is SFDVKD. The DNA of the CDR3 is TGTGCCACCACCGAGACTAGCGGGAGGTACTACGTTGAACAGTACGTC. Its protein is CATTETSGRYYVEQYV.